Reported below is one T cell receptor (beta chain). Its specificity is unknown. The sample belongs to a study of cytotoxic CD8 clonotypes in ibrutinib-treated CLL. Study information: The group held 11 to 12 relapsed/refractory and 15 treatment-naive patients, with some 17 IGHV unmutated. Collecting the response samples happened after a median about eleven months of treatment, with a range of 6 to 36. Overall study results and limits: With treatment, public clonotypes, which were uncommon, either contracted or remained stable.

With cryopreserved PBMCs as the source, around 1.9 micrograms of genomic DNA went to TCR beta libraries. The data were produced by immunoSEQ multiplex PCR, yet TCRdb's version contains in-frame clones alone and is incomplete. The top ten clones hold 10% to 15% of a sample with 35,000 to 55,000 clones, 60% to 80% of them seen once. Sequencing was performed on PBMCs, taken after 12 months of ibrutinib treatment. The TCR was taken from a human donor with chronic lymphocytic leukemia.

CDR3 in amino acids: CASSATGGSDGYTF. Written as DNA, the CDR3 is TGTGCCAGCAGTGCTACAGGGGGGAGCGATGGCTACACCTTC. This sequence joins TRBV2 and TRBJ1-2, with TRBD1 matching over 8 bases. V was clipped by 4 bases and J by 6 bases; unmatched bases: 7. The germline CDR1 and CDR2 sequences are SNHLY and FYNNEI. The CDR3 totals 14 residues.